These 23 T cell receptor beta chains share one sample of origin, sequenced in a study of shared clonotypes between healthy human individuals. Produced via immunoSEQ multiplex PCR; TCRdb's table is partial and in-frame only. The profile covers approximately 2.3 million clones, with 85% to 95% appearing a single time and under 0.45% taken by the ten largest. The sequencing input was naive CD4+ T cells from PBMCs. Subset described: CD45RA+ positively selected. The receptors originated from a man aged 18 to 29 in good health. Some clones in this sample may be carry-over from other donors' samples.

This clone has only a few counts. CDR3 nucleotide sequence: TGTGCCAGCAGTTACGCCCCCTTCCCTGGCGAGCAGTACTTC. Encoded protein: CASSYAPFPGEQYF. V usage is TRBV6-6 and J usage is TRBJ2-7, with D unclear. The CDR3 is 14 residues long. Trimming removed 2 bases at V and 6 bases at J, with 14 bases between. Germline V CDR1 and CDR2: MNHNY, SVGAGI (reference sequence).

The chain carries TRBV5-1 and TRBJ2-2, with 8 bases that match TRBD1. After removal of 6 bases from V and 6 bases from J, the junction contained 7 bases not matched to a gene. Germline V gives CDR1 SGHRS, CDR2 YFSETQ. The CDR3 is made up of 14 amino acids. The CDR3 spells CASNPGDRPGELFF. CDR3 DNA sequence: TGCGCCAGCAACCCCGGGGACAGGCCCGGGGAGCTGTTTTTT.

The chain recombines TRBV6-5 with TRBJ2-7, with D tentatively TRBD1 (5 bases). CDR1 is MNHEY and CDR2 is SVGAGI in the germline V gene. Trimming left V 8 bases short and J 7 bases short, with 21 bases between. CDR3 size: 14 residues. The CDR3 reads CASRMGQARPEQYF. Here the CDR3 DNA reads TGTGCCAGCCGTATGGGGCAGGCGCGACCAGAGCAGTACTTC.

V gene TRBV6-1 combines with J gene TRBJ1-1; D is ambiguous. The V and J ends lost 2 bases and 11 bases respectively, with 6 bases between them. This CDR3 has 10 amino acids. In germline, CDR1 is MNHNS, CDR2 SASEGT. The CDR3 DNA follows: TGTGCCAGCAGTGAATCTTCCGCTTTCTTT. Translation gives CASSESSAFF.

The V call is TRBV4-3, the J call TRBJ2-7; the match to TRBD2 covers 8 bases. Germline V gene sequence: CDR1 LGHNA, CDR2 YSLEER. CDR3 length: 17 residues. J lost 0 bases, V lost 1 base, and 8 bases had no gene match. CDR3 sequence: CASSQALAGINSYEQYF. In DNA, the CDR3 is TGCGCCAGCAGCCAAGCGTTAGCGGGAATCAACTCCTACGAGCAGTACTTC.

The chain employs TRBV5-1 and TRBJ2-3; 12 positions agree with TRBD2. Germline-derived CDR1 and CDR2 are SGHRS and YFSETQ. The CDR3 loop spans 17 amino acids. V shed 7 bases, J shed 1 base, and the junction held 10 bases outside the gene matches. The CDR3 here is CASGLGLAGPRTDTQYF. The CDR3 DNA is TGCGCCAGCGGACTCGGACTAGCGGGACCCCGCACAGATACGCAGTATTTT.

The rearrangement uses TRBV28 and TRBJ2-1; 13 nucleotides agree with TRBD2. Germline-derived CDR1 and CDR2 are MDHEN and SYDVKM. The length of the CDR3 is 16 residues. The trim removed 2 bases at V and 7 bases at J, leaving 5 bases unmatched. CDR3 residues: CASSLRTSGSGNEQFF. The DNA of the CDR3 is TGTGCCAGCAGTTTACGGACTAGCGGGAGTGGGAATGAGCAGTTCTTC. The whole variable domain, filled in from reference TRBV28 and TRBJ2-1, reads DVKVTQSSRYLVKRTGEKVFLECVQDMDHENMFWYRQDPGLGLRLIYFSYDVKMKEKGDIPEGYSVSREKKERFSLILESASTNQTSMYLCASSLRTSGSGNEQFFGPGTRLTVL.

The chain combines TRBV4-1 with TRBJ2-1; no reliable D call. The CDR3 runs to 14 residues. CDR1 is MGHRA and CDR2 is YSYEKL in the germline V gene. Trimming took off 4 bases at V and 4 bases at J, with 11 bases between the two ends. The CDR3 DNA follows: TGCGCCAGCAGCCTCTTGACTCCATACAATGAGCAGTTCTTC. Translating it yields CASSLLTPYNEQFF.

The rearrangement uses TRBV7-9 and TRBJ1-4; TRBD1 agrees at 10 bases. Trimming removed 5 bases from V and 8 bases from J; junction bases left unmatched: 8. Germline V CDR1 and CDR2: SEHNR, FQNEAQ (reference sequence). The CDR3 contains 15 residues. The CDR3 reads CASSQGQGVFEKLFF. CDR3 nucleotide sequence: TGTGCCAGCAGCCAAGGACAGGGGGTCTTCGAAAAACTGTTTTTT. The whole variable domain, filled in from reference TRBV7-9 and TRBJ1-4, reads DTGVSQNPRHKITKRGQNVTFRCDPISEHNRLYWYRQTLGQGPEFLTYFQNEAQLEKSRLLSDRFSAERPKGSFSTLEIQRTEQGDSAMYLCASSQGQGVFEKLFFGSGTQLSVL.

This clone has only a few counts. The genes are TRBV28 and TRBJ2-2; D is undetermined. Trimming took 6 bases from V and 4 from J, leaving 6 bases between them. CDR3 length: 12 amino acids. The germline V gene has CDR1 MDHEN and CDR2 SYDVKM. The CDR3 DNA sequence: TGTGCCAGCAGATCTAGCACCGGGGAGCTGTTTTTT. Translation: CASRSSTGELFF.

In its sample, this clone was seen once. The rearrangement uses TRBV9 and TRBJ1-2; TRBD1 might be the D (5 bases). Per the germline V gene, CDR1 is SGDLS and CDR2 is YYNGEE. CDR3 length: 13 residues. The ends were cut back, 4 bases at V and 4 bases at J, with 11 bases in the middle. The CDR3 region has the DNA TGTGCCAGCAGCAGGGACGGATCCTATGGCTACACCTTC. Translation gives CASSRDGSYGYTF.

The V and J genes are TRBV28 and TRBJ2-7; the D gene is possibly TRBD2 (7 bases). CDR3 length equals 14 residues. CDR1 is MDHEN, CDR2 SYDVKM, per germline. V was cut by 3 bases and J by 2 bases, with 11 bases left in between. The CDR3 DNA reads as TGTGCCAGCAGTTTTTGGGGGGGCCCCTACGAGCAGTACTTC. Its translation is CASSFWGGPYEQYF. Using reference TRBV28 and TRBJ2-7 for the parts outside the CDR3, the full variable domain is DVKVTQSSRYLVKRTGEKVFLECVQDMDHENMFWYRQDPGLGLRLIYFSYDVKMKEKGDIPEGYSVSREKKERFSLILESASTNQTSMYLCASSFWGGPYEQYFGPGTRLTVT.

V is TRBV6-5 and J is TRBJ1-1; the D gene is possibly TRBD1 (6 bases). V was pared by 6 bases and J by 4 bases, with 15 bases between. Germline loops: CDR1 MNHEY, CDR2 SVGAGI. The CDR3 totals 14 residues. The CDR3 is CASSFRGEATEAFF. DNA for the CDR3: TGTGCCAGCAGCTTCAGGGGAGAGGCCACTGAAGCTTTCTTT.

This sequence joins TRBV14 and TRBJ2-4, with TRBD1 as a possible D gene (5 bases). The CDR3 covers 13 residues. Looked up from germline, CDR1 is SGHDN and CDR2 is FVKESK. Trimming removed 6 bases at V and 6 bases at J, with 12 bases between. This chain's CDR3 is CASRGRQSNIQYF. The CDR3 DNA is TGTGCCAGCAGAGGACGACAGTCAAACATTCAGTACTTC.

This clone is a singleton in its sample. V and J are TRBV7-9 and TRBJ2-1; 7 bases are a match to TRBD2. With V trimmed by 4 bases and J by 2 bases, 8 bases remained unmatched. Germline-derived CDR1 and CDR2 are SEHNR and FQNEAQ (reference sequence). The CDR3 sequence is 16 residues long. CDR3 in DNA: TGTGCCAGCAGCTCTCCTAGCGGACGGACCTACAATGAGCAGTTCTTC. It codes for CASSSPSGRTYNEQFF.

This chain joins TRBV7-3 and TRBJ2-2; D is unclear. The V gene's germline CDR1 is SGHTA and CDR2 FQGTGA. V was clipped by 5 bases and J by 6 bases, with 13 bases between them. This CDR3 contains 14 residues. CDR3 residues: CASSPEAMPGELFF. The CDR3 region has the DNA TGTGCCAGCAGCCCTGAAGCTATGCCCGGGGAGCTGTTTTTT.

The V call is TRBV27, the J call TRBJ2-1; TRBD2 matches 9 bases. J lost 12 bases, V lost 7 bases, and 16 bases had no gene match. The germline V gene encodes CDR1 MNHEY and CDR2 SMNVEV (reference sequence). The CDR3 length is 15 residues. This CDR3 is CASTLGSGRLFVQFF. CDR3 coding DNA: TGTGCCAGCACCCTGGGCAGCGGGAGGCTTTTTGTGCAGTTCTTC.

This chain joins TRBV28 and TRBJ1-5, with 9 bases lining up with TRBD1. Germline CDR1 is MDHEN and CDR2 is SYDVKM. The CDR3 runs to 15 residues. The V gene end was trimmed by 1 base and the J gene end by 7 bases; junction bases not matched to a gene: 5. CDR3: CASSLFTGGVQPQHF. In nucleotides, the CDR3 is TGTGCCAGCAGTTTATTCACAGGGGGCGTCCAGCCCCAGCATTTT.

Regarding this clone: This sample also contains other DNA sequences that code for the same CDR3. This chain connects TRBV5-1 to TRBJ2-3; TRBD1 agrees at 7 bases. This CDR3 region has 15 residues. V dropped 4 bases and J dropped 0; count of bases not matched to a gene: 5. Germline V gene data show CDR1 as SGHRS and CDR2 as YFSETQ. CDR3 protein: CASSPGTASTDTQYF. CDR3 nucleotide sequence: TGCGCCAGCAGCCCCGGGACAGCTAGCACAGATACGCAGTATTTT.

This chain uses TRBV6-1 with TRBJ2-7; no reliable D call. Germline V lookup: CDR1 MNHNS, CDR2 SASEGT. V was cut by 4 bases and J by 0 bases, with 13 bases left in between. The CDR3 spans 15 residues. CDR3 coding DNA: TGTGCCAGCAGTGGAGGACCGATGAGCTCCTACGAGCAGTACTTC. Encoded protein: CASSGGPMSSYEQYF.

This CDR3 is CASSQEPGQGVDEQYF. The CDR3, as DNA: TGTGCCAGCAGCCAAGAACCGGGACAGGGTGTAGACGAGCAGTACTTC. The V gene is TRBV4-2, the J gene TRBJ2-7; 9 bases are a match to TRBD1. This CDR3 region has 16 residues. The trim removed 0 bases at V and 5 bases at J, leaving 8 bases unmatched. Germline CDR1 LGHNA, CDR2 YNFKEQ.

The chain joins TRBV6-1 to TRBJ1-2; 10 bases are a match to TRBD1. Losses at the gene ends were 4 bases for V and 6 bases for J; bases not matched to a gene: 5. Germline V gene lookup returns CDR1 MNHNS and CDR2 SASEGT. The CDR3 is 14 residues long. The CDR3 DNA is TGTGCCAGCAGTGCGGGACAGGGGAAGGATGGCTACACCTTC. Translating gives CASSAGQGKDGYTF.

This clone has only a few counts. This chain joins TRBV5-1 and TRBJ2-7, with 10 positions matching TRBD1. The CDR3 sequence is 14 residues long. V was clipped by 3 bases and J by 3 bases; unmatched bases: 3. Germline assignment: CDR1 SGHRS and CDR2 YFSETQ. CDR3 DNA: TGCGCCAGCAGCTACCGGGACAGGGGCTACGAGCAGTACTTC. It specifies CASSYRDRGYEQYF.